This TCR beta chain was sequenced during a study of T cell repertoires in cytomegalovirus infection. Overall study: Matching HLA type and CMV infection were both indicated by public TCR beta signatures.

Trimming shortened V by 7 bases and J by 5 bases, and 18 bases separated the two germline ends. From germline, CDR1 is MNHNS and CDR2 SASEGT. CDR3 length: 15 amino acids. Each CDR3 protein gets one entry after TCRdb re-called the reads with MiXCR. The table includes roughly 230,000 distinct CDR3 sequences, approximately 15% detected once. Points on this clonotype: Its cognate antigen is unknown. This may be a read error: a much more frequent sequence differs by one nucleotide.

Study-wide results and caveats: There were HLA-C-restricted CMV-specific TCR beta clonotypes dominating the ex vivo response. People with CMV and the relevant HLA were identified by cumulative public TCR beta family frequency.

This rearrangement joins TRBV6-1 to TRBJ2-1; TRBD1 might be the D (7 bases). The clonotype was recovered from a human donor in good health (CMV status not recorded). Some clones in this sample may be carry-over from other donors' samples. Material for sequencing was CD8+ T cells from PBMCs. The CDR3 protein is CASNLARGPNNEQFF. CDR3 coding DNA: TGTGCCAGCAACCTAGCGAGGGGGCCGAACAATGAGCAGTTCTTC.